This T cell receptor (beta chain) came from a study of blood T cell repertoires in COVID-19. In the study overall: Sources were T cells, B-cell-depleted T cells, or PBMCs; the material itself was cDNA or gDNA.

This CDR3 comprises 12 residues. V lost 3 bases, J lost 13 bases, and 13 bases lay in between. Sequencing used immunoSEQ multiplex PCR; TCRdb keeps in-frame clones, though not all of them. In the table there are roughly 100,000 clones, 84% of which are singletons. Input material: peripheral blood. This chain links TRBV12-3 or TRBV12-4 with TRBJ1-5; D might be TRBD1 (6 bases). The receptor's source is a man in his forties or fifties with active or convalescent COVID-19. DNA of the CDR3: TGTGCCAGCAGTTTCCGCCGACAGGCTCAGCATTTT. Protein product: CASSFRRQAQHF.